This T cell receptor beta chain was retrieved from a study of blood T cell repertoires in COVID-19. Across the study: Samples came from the United States, Italy and Spain, spanning acute and convalescent COVID-19. The cDNA or gDNA used as material had been derived from T cells, B-cell-depleted T cells, or PBMCs.

Per the study methods: Reference gene primer amplification in the assay estimated nucleated cell counts. Data came from immunoSEQ multiplex PCR; TCRdb stores just in-frame clones and leaves some out. V and J calls and clone size follow that table, whereas D and trimming were derived from the DNA. The data show tens of thousands of clones, more than 75% seen once. Trimming pared 5 bases from V and 7 bases from J, leaving 14 bases between. Germline V gene sequence: CDR1 SGHVS, CDR2 FNYEAQ. CDR3 length: 14 residues. Sequencing used peripheral blood. The chain recombines TRBV7-6 with TRBJ1-4; D may be TRBD1 (5 bases). The receptor comes from an elderly woman with acute or convalescent COVID-19. The CDR3 nucleotides are TGTGCCAGCAGCCCCCGGACATTAGTTGAAAAACTGTTTTTT. Translation: CASSPRTLVEKLFF.